The T cell receptor (beta chain) under discussion was sequenced for a study of shared clonotypes between healthy human individuals. Study background: Used for every donor were three CD4 naive, three CD4 memory, two CD8 naive and one CD8 memory plate.

V was clipped by 4 bases and J by 7 bases, with 18 bases between them. The V gene's germline CDR1 is SGHTS and CDR2 YDEGEE. The CDR3 has 15 residues. An assay was performed, and its level was deep. Repertoires were generated with immunoSEQ multiplex PCR, while TCRdb's copy carries only in-frame clones and drops some. The data hold 700,000 to 950,000 clones, with 95% to 97% observed a single time. Study-wide results and caveats: Naive subsets usually exceeded memory subsets in estimated richness. Naive CD4 clonotypes were shared across a few donors at around 5.4%.

Naive-designated CD8 cells lacked CD45RO, were positively enriched for CCR7, and omitted terminally differentiated effector memory CD45RA+ cells. Regarding this clone: Its target is unknown.

This receptor was obtained from a young man in good health. This chain connects TRBV5-8 to TRBJ2-1; D possibly matches TRBD1 or TRBD2 (5 bases each). The sequenced sample consisted of naive CD8+ T cells sorted from blood. CDR3 residues: CASSGAAGKENEQFF. The CDR3 DNA reads as TGTGCCAGCAGCGGAGCGGCAGGGAAAGAGAATGAGCAGTTCTTC.